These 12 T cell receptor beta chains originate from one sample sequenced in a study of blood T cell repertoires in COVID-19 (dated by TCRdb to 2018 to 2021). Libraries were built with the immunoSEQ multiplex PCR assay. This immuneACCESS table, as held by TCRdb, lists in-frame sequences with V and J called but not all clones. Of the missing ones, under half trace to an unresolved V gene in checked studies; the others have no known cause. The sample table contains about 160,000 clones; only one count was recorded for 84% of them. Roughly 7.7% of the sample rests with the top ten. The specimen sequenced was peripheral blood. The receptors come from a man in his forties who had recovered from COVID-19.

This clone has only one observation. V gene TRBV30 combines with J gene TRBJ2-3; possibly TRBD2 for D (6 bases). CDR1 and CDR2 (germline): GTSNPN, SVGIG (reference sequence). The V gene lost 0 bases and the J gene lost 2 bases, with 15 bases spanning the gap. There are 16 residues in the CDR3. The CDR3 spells CAWSVRVGGVTDTQYF. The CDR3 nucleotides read TGTGCCTGGAGTGTACGGGTCGGGGGAGTCACAGATACGCAGTATTTT.

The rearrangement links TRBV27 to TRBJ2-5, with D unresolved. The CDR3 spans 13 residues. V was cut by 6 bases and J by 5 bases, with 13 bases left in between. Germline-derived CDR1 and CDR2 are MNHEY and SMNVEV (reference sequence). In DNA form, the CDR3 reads TGTGCCAGCAGCTTAGCCCCTCGGGAGACCCAGTACTTC. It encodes CASSLAPRETQYF.

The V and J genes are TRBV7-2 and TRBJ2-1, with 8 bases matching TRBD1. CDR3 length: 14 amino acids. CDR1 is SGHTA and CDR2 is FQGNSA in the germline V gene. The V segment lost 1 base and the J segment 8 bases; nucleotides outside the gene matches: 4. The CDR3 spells CASSLGGQEDEQFF. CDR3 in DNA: TGTGCCAGCAGCTTAGGGGGACAGGAGGATGAGCAGTTCTTC. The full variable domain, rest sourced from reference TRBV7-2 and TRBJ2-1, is GAGVSQSPSNKVTEKGKDVELRCDPISGHTALYWYRQSLGQGLEFLIYFQGNSAPDKSGLPSDRFSAERTGGSVSTLTIQRTQQEDSAVYLCASSLGGQEDEQFFGPGTRLTVL.

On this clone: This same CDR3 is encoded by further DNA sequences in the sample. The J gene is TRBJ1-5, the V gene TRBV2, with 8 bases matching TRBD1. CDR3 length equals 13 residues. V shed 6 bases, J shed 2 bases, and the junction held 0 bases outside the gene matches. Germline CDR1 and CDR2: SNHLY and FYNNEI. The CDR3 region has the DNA TGTGCCAGCAGGGACAGGGGCAATCAGCCCCAGCATTTT. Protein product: CASRDRGNQPQHF.

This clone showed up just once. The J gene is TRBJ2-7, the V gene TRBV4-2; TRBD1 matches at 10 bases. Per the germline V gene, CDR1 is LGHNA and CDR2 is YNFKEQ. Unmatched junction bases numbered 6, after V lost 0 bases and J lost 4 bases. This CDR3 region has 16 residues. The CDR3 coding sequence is TGTGCCAGCAGCCAAGATGGACAGGGGGGGGATTACGAGCAGTACTTC. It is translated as CASSQDGQGGDYEQYF.

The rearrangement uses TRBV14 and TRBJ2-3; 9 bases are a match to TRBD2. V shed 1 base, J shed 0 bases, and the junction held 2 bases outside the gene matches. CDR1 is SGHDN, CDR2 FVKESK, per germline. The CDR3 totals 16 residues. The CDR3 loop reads CASSQALAGSTDTQYF. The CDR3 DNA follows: TGTGCCAGCAGCCAAGCCCTAGCGGGGAGCACAGATACGCAGTATTTT.

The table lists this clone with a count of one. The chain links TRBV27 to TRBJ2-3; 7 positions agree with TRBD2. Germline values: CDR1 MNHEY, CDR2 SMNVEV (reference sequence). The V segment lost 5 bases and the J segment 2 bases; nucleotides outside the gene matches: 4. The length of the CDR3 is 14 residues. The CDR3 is CASSLGLLTDTQYF. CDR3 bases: TGTGCCAGCAGTCTGGGACTACTCACAGATACGCAGTATTTT.

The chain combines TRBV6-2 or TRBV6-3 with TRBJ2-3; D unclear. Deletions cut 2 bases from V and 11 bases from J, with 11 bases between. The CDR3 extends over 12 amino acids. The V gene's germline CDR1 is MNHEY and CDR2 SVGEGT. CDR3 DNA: TGTGCCAGCAGTTACCCAGGTGGCCAGCAGTATTTT. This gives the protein CASSYPGGQQYF.

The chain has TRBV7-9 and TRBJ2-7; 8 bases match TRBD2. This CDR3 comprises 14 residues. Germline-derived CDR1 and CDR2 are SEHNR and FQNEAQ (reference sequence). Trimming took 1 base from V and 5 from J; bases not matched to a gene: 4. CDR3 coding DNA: TGTGCCAGCAGCTTAGGGGCGGGGGGCGACGAGCAGTACTTC. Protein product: CASSLGAGGDEQYF. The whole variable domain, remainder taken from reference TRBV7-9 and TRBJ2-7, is DTGVSQNPRHKITKRGQNVTFRCDPISEHNRLYWYRQTLGQGPEFLTYFQNEAQLEKSRLLSDRFSAERPKGSFSTLEIQRTEQGDSAMYLCASSLGAGGDEQYFGPGTRLTVT.

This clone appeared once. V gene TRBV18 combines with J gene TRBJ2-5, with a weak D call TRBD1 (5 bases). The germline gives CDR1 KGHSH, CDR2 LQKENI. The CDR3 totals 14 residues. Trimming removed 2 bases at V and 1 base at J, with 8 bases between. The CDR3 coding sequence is TGTGCCAGCTCACCATTACAGGCCCAAGAGACCCAGTACTTC. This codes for CASSPLQAQETQYF.

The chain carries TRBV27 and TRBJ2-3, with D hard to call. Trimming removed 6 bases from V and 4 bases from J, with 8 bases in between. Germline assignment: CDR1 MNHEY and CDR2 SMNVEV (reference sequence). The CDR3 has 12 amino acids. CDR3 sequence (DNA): TGTGCCAGCAGATACACCTCAGATACGCAGTATTTT. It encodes CASRYTSDTQYF.

CDR3 protein: CASSQETRYNEQFF. The CDR3 DNA sequence: TGCGCCAGCAGCCAAGAGACACGATACAATGAGCAGTTCTTC. The J gene is TRBJ2-1, the V gene TRBV4-1, with unresolved D. Germline lookup yields CDR1 MGHRA and CDR2 YSYEKL. Trimming pared 0 bases from V and 4 bases from J, leaving 7 bases between. This CDR3 is built from 14 residues.